This T cell receptor (beta chain) was identified during a study of tumor and adjacent non-tumor tissue in lung cancer. Germline-derived CDR1 and CDR2 are DFQATT and SNEGSKA (reference sequence). Trimming pared 0 bases from V and 1 base from J, leaving 19 bases between. The CDR3 covers 18 residues. The template was RNA from unsorted bulk tissue. This non-tumor lung sample came from over 3 cm beyond the tumor edge. Three rounds of nested PCR, following a modified ARM-PCR protocol, produced the TCRbeta library. TCRdb fed the multiplex PCR reads into MiXCR, producing one record per CDR3 protein. This table has fewer than 100,000 distinct CDR3 sequences, under 80% appearing once. In this sample, this clonotype turned up a few times. Given a much more abundant clone one base away, this may be a read error.

The TCR sequence derives from a woman between 50 and 59 years old with non-small cell lung cancer. V is TRBV20-1 and J is TRBJ1-5; no definite D call. The specimen was distant non-tumor lung tissue. CDR3 coding DNA: TGCAGTGCTAGAGATCAGGCACCATTCCCCTTGAGCAATCAGCCCCAGCATTTT. It specifies CSARDQAPFPLSNQPQHF.